Below, one T cell receptor beta chain is given with its context. Its cognate antigen is unknown. The assay was immunoSEQ multiplex PCR, and TCRdb's table has in-frame clones only and misses some. Of 65,000 to 70,000 clones in the sample, around nine tenths were seen once. The data stem from a study of OX40 agonist ivuxolimab in advanced cancers. Study-wide findings and caveats: At 0.1 to 3.0 mg/kg and by week 6, CD4+ and CD8+ T cells in the blood had expanded clonally.

The sequence derives from an adult with an advanced solid tumor such as melanoma, head and neck, liver or kidney cancer. This specimen was CD4+ or CD8+ T cells sorted from blood, taken in a trial of the OX40 agonist ivuxolimab.

The CDR3 reads CASSFETEGYTF. As DNA, the CDR3 is TGTGCCAGCAGCTTTGAGACAGAAGGCTACACCTTC. The rearrangement joins TRBV7-2 to TRBJ1-2; D possibly corresponds to TRBD1 (5 bases). There are 12 residues in the CDR3. Germline V gene lookup returns CDR1 SGHTA and CDR2 FQGNSA. Trimming cost V 3 bases and J 8 bases, with 10 bases left between them.